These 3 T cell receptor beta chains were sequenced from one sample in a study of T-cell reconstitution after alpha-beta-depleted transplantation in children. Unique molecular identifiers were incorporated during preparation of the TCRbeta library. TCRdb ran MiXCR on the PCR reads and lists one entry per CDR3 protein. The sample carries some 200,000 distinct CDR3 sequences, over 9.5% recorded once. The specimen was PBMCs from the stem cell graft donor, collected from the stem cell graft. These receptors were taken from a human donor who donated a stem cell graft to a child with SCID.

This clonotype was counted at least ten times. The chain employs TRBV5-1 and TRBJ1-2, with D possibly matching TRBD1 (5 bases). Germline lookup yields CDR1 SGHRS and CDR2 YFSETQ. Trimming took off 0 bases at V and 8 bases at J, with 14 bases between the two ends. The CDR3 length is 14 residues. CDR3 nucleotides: TGCGCCAGCAGCTTGGCGGGGCAGGGAGGAGGCTACACCTTC. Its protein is CASSLAGQGGGYTF.

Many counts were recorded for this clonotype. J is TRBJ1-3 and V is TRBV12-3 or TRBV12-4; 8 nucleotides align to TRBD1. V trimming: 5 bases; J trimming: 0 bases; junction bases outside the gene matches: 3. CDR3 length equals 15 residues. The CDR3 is CASSEQGVSGNTIYF. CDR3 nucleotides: TGTGCCAGCAGTGAACAGGGGGTCTCTGGAAACACCATATATTTT.

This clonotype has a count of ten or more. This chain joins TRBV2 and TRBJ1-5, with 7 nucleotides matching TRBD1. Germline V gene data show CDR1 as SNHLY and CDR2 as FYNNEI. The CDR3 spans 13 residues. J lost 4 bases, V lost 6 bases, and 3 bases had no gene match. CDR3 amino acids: CASRGTENQPQHF. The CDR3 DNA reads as TGTGCCAGCAGGGGGACAGAAAATCAGCCCCAGCATTTT.